This TCR beta chain was found in a study of blood T cell repertoires in COVID-19. Study-level background: Samples of COVID-19 (acute and convalescent) were obtained from the United States, Italy and Spain.

Seattle patients were enrolled during active infection and followed longitudinally. Trimming shortened V by 5 bases and J by 5 bases, and 16 bases separated the two germline ends. The CDR3 consists of 14 residues. Looked up from germline, CDR1 is LNHDA and CDR2 is SQIVND (reference sequence). Data came from immunoSEQ multiplex PCR; TCRdb stores just in-frame clones and leaves some out. The sample records 250,000 to 400,000 clones, 90% being singletons. This receptor was identified in a woman aged 25 to 39 with COVID-19, enrolled during active disease. The sample consisted of peripheral blood. This chain connects TRBV19 to TRBJ2-7; D may be TRBD2 (6 bases). Here the CDR3 reads CASSPSPGRHEQYF. The CDR3 DNA follows: TGTGCCAGTAGTCCCTCCCCGGGGAGGCACGAGCAGTACTTC.